This T cell receptor (beta chain) was retrieved from a study of OX40 agonist ivuxolimab in advanced cancers. Across the whole study: All patients had ivuxolimab intravenously every 2 weeks at 0.01 to 10 mg/kg.

Trimming removed 3 bases at V and 7 bases at J, with 15 bases between. Germline CDR1 GTSNPN, CDR2 SVGIG (reference sequence). The CDR3 runs to 13 residues. Profiled with immunoSEQ multiplex PCR; TCRdb holds only in-frame clones, not every one. The table records almost 70,000 clones, approximately 89% of them present only once. Study observations and caveats: Still undetermined is the antigen specificity of the expanded peripheral T cells. Mean expanded clone counts were higher in CD8+ than CD4+ T cells. In the 0.1 to 3.0 mg/kg range, CD4+ and CD8+ blood T cells had expanded clonally by week 6.

As to this clone: Its antigen is as yet unknown.

This specimen was CD4+ or CD8+ T cells sorted from blood, taken in a trial of the OX40 agonist ivuxolimab. The chain is built from TRBV30 and TRBJ1-2; D might be TRBD1 (5 bases). The TCR comes from an adult with an advanced solid tumor such as melanoma, head and neck, liver or kidney cancer. CDR3 sequence (DNA): TGTGCCTGGAGGAGAGGGCAGGGAGGTGGCTACACCTTC. This sequence encodes CAWRRGQGGGYTF.